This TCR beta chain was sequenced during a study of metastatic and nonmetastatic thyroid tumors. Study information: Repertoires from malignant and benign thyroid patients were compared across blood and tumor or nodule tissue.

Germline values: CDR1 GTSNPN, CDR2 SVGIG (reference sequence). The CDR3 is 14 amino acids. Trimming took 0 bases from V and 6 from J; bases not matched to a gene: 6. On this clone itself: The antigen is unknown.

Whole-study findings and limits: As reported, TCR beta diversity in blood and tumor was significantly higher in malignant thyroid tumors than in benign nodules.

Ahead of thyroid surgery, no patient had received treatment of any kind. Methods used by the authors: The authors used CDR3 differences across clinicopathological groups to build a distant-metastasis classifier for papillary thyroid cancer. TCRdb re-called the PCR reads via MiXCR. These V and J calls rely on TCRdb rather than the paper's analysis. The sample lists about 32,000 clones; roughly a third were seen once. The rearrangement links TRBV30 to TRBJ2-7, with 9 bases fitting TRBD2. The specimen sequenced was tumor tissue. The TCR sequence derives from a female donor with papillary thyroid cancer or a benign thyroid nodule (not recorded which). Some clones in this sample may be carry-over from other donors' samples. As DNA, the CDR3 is TGTGCCTGGAGTGTAAGCCTAGCGGGGTCCGAGCAGTACTTC. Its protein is CAWSVSLAGSEQYF.